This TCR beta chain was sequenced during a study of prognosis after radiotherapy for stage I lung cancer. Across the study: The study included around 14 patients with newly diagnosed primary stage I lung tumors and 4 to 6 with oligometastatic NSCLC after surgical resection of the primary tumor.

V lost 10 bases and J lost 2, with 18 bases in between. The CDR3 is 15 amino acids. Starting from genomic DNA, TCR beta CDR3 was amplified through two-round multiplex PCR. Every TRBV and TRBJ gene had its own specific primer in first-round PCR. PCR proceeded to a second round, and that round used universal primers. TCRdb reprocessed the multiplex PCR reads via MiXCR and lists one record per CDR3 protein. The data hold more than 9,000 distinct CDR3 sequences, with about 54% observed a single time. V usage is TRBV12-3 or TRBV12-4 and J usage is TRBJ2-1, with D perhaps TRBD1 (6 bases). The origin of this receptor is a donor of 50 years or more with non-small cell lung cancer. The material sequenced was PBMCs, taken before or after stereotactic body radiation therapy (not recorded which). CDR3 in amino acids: CANRSRGNPYNEQFF. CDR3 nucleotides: TGTGCCAACAGGAGCAGGGGTAACCCCTACAATGAGCAGTTCTTC.